This T cell receptor (beta chain) is from a study of Ad26.COV2.S vaccination and SARS-CoV-2 variants. Study details: Donor was assigned to the Ad26.COV2.S arm of trial COV1001.

This clone has just one count. Treatment denoted: around 19 received Ad26.COV2.S at low or high dose, single or two shots; roughly 5 received placebo; per-sample allocation not given. The samples date from day 63 after the first vaccine or placebo injection. TCRdb's copy holds only in-frame clones and misses some; the assay was immunoSEQ multiplex PCR. Seen here are hundreds of thousands of clones, more than 70% observed once, and the top ten hold more than 2.5%. V dropped 8 bases and J dropped 6; count of bases not matched to a gene: 13. The CDR3 extends over 14 amino acids. Germline V lookup: CDR1 LNHDA, CDR2 SQIVND (reference sequence).

The starting material was peripheral blood, obtained in a trial of Ad26.COV2.S vaccine versus placebo. This TCR came from a person between 18 and 60 years old who received the Ad26.COV2.S COVID-19 vaccine or a placebo. The gene calls are TRBV19 and TRBJ2-7; 7 bases are a match to TRBD1. CDR3 sequence reads: CASDPGGRGLEQYF. CDR3 DNA sequence: TGTGCCAGTGATCCAGGGGGAAGGGGGCTCGAGCAGTACTTC.